Listed here are 21 T cell receptor beta chains from one sample, sequenced in a study of TIL therapy for anti-PD-1-resistant metastatic lung cancer. Time point meaning: pre-treatment sample, taken before nivolumab and TIL therapy. Sequencing used immunoSEQ v3. Sequenced by immunoSEQ multiplex PCR; TCRdb stores in-frame clones only, minus some. The sample has tens of thousands of clones; roughly 78% are singletons. This specimen was blood, taken at baseline. Receptors originate from a woman between 30 and 80 years old with non-small cell lung cancer.

V and J are TRBV18 and TRBJ2-1, with unresolved D. The germline CDR1 and CDR2 sequences are KGHSH and LQKENI. This CDR3 contains 15 residues. V was shortened by 0 bases and J by 6 bases, with 12 bases between the two germline ends. The CDR3 here is CASSPPRTERNEQFF. The CDR3 DNA is TGTGCCAGCTCACCACCGAGGACGGAACGCAATGAGCAGTTCTTC.

The rearrangement uses TRBV20-1 and TRBJ1-1; D ambiguous. Trimming took off 6 bases at V and 8 bases at J, with 13 bases between the two ends. CDR3 length equals 11 residues. Germline CDR1 reads DFQATT; CDR2 reads SNEGSKA (reference sequence). The CDR3 nucleotides read TGCAGTGCCAGAACTCAGGCAGAAGCTTTCTTT. It is translated as CSARTQAEAFF.

The chain is built from TRBV5-1 and TRBJ2-7; the D gene could be TRBD1 or TRBD2 (5 bases each). Trimming left V 4 bases short and J 1 base short, with 9 bases between. CDR1 is SGHRS, CDR2 YFSETQ, per germline. The CDR3 is 13 amino acids. The CDR3 nucleotides are TGCGCCAGCAGCCAGGGACCTTCCTACGAGCAGTACTTC. It specifies CASSQGPSYEQYF.

The gene calls are TRBV11-2 and TRBJ1-2, with D unclear. The V gene lost 7 bases and the J gene lost 2 bases, with 14 bases spanning the gap. This CDR3 is built from 14 residues. Germline V CDR1 and CDR2: SGHAT, FQNNGV. The CDR3: CASTQGRTNYGYTF. CDR3 coding DNA: TGTGCCAGCACACAAGGACGGACCAACTATGGCTACACCTTC.

This sequence joins TRBV6-1 and TRBJ1-2, with D possibly TRBD1 on 6 matching bases. The CDR3 totals 15 residues. Germline CDR1 reads MNHNS; CDR2 reads SASEGT. V gave up 6 bases and J gave up 4 bases, with 18 bases separating them. The DNA of the CDR3 is TGTGCCAGCAGCATGGGGCGGGGGGCTACCTATGGCTACACCTTC. This codes for CASSMGRGATYGYTF.

The rearrangement uses TRBV29-1 and TRBJ2-5; D is ambiguous. Germline-derived CDR1 and CDR2 are SQVTM and ANQGSEA. CDR3 length: 13 amino acids. Trimming stripped 6 bases from V and 2 bases from J, with 13 bases between. Here the CDR3 reads CSVGGVGQETQYF. In DNA form, the CDR3 reads TGCAGCGTCGGCGGAGTGGGACAAGAGACCCAGTACTTC.

The rearrangement uses TRBV2 and TRBJ2-1; tentatively, D is TRBD2 (5 bases). Trimming shortened V by 9 bases and J by 4 bases, and 16 bases separated the two germline ends. Germline CDR1 and CDR2: SNHLY and FYNNEI. The CDR3 runs to 14 residues. The CDR3, as DNA: TGTGCCAGTGGTGGTAGCGTACAATACAATGAGCAGTTCTTC. Residues: CASGGSVQYNEQFF.

The chain carries TRBV19 and TRBJ1-3; no definite D call. Germline V CDR1 and CDR2: LNHDA, SQIVND (reference sequence). Trimming pared 7 bases from V and 1 base from J, leaving 11 bases between. CDR3 size: 14 residues. The CDR3 loop reads CASTIGESGNTIYF. CDR3 coding DNA: TGTGCCAGTACCATCGGTGAATCTGGAAACACCATATATTTT.

The V gene is TRBV9, the J gene TRBJ2-7, with D maybe TRBD1 (6 bases). V was shortened by 0 bases and J by 9 bases, with 25 bases between the two germline ends. CDR3 length: 17 amino acids. Germline CDR1 and CDR2: SGDLS and YYNGEE. The CDR3, as DNA: TGTGCCAGCAGCGTAGCAGGTGGTGGGACACCCTCTCACGGGCAGTACTTC. Amino acid sequence: CASSVAGGGTPSHGQYF.

The genes are TRBV28 and TRBJ2-2; 7 bases are a match to TRBD1. Per the germline V gene, CDR1 is MDHEN and CDR2 is SYDVKM. Germline trimming cut 8 bases from V and 1 base from J; bases unmatched to any gene: 1. CDR3 length equals 13 residues. The CDR3 protein is CASRTGNTGELFF. CDR3 DNA sequence: TGTGCCAGCCGGACAGGGAACACCGGGGAGCTGTTTTTT.

This clone was seen more than once but under ten times. The chain is built from TRBV6-5 and TRBJ1-2; D may be TRBD1 (5 bases). The CDR3 spans 12 residues. From germline, CDR1 is MNHEY and CDR2 SVGAGI. Trimming took off 10 bases at V and 2 bases at J, with 11 bases between the two ends. The CDR3 loop is CATQGRNYGYTF. CDR3 coding DNA: TGTGCCACCCAGGGACGGAACTATGGCTACACCTTC.

The V and J genes are TRBV11-2 and TRBJ2-3; D remains ambiguous. V shed 5 bases and J shed 4 bases, with 10 bases lying between them. The CDR3 runs 13 residues. Germline values: CDR1 SGHAT, CDR2 FQNNGV. CDR3 region: CASSQSGSDTQYF. The DNA for the CDR3 is TGTGCCAGCAGCCAAAGTGGTTCAGATACGCAGTATTTT.

The chain combines TRBV5-6 with TRBJ2-7; TRBD2 aligns across 7 bases. J lost 2 bases, V lost 1 base, and 12 bases had no gene match. The CDR3 covers 17 residues. The V gene's germline CDR1 is SGHDT and CDR2 YYEEEE. The CDR3 DNA reads TGTGCCAGCAGCTTGTTAGATGGAGCGGGGATTACCTACGAGCAGTACTTC. This codes for CASSLLDGAGITYEQYF.

The V gene is TRBV4-1, the J gene TRBJ1-1; 9 bases map to TRBD1. Per the germline V gene, CDR1 is MGHRA and CDR2 is YSYEKL. This CDR3 contains 13 residues. Trimming removed 7 bases from V and 4 bases from J; junction bases left unmatched: 4. CDR3 residues: CASKKTGGTEAFF. The CDR3 nucleotides read TGCGCCAGCAAGAAGACAGGGGGCACTGAAGCTTTCTTT.

The chain is built from TRBV6-5 and TRBJ1-2; 8 bases map to TRBD1. The CDR3 consists of 16 residues. Germline V CDR1 and CDR2: MNHEY, SVGAGI. V gave up 0 bases and J gave up 4 bases; unmatched junction bases: 7. In nucleotides, the CDR3 is TGTGCCAGCAGTTACTCCTCTTCCGGACAGGGCTATGGCTACACCTTC. Amino acids: CASSYSSSGQGYGYTF.

The chain combines TRBV7-2 with TRBJ2-3; TRBD2 matches 9 bases. The CDR3 runs 18 residues. Germline lookup yields CDR1 SGHTA and CDR2 FQGNSA. V gave up 0 bases and J gave up 8 bases; unmatched junction bases: 15. The DNA for the CDR3 is TGTGCCAGCAGCTTAGCGGAGGCGGGGGGGGCCCTCACCAGTACGCAGTATTTT. It codes for CASSLAEAGGALTSTQYF. Variable domain in full (rest from reference TRBV7-2 and TRBJ2-3): GAGVSQSPSNKVTEKGKDVELRCDPISGHTALYWYRQSLGQGLEFLIYFQGNSAPDKSGLPSDRFSAERTGGSVSTLTIQRTQQEDSAVYLCASSLAEAGGALTSTQYFGPGTRLTVL.

This chain links TRBV6-5 with TRBJ1-6, with D possibly being TRBD1 (5 bases). V was cut by 5 bases and J by 6 bases, with 8 bases left in between. Germline CDR1 is MNHEY and CDR2 is SVGAGI. The CDR3 extends over 13 amino acids. The CDR3 region has the DNA TGTGCCAGCAGTGTGACAGCTAATTCACCCCTCCACTTT. This sequence encodes CASSVTANSPLHF.

This clone turned up a few times. The chain is built from TRBV5-4 and TRBJ2-7; D unclear. CDR1 and CDR2 from the germline V gene are SGHNT and YYREEE (reference sequence). This CDR3 is 12 amino acids long. V dropped 0 bases and J dropped 3 bases, with 4 bases sitting between them. The DNA of the CDR3 is TGTGCCAGCAGCTTGGGTGGCTACGAGCAGTACTTC. Its translation is CASSLGGYEQYF.

The chain has TRBV7-2 and TRBJ1-5, with D maybe TRBD1 (6 bases). The CDR3 has 14 residues. CDR1 and CDR2 from the germline V gene are SGHTA and FQGNSA. The V gene lost 1 base and the J gene lost 7 bases, with 11 bases spanning the gap. Here the CDR3 DNA reads TGTGCCAGCAGCTTAGTAGGGGGGGACCAGCCCCAGCATTTT. This encodes CASSLVGGDQPQHF.

This clone was seen a handful of times. V usage is TRBV15 and J usage is TRBJ1-3, with D unclear. V was clipped by 5 bases and J by 2 bases, with 7 bases between them. This CDR3 spans 13 amino acids. The germline gives CDR1 LNHNV, CDR2 YYDKDF (reference sequence). CDR3 nucleotides: TGTGCCACCAGCCTAGAACCTGGAAACACCATATATTTT. This encodes CATSLEPGNTIYF.

The gene calls are TRBV28 and TRBJ2-5; D tentatively reads TRBD1 or TRBD2 (6 bases each). CDR3 length: 17 residues. Trimming took off 3 bases at V and 2 bases at J, with 19 bases between the two ends. The germline V gene has CDR1 MDHEN and CDR2 SYDVKM. CDR3 coding DNA: TGTGCCAGCAGTTTGGGTAGCGGTGGGGGCCGGCAAGAGACCCAGTACTTC. It yields the protein CASSLGSGGGRQETQYF.